This TCR beta chain was identified in a study of radiotherapy plus CTLA-4 blockade in lung cancer (dated by TCRdb to 2016 to 2019). Background for the entire study: Objective responses occurred in 15% to 20% of enrolled patients, and 31% achieved disease control. On the study overall, not on this receptor specifically: Early dynamic changes in blood T cell clones, together with increased serum interferon-beta after radiation, were reported as the strongest predictors of response. After treatment with radiotherapy and ipilimumab, TCR clones that originated in tumors expanded in peripheral blood.

The study tested focal radiation therapy combined with CTLA-4 blockade (ipilimumab) in patients with chemo-refractory metastatic non-small-cell lung cancer. The CDR3 runs 15 amino acids, cysteine and phenylalanine included. CDR3 DNA is the only sequence kept; it has 45 bases, read in frame from the first base. Germline trimming: 5 bases from V, 6 bases from J; junction bases outside gene matches: 10. Looking up the germline V gene (reference sequence) yields CDR1 GTSNPN and CDR2 SVGIG. Of note for this clone: This receptor's antigen is unknown. No much larger clone is present one base from it, and per-base qualities are unavailable.

Library construction relied on the immunoSEQ multiplex PCR assay. TCRdb holds this immuneACCESS table with in-frame rearrangements only. Some clones are missing; in checked studies, unresolved V genes explain under half, and the rest has no known cause. The sample table contains tens of thousands of clones; only one count was recorded for roughly 85% of them. The biggest ten clones account for roughly a tenth of the sample. Source: peripheral blood, taken from a patient treated with radiotherapy plus ipilimumab. This receptor was obtained from a human donor with non-small cell lung cancer who had a complete response to radiotherapy plus ipilimumab. This chain is built from TRBV30 and TRBJ2-4; the central 10 bases match TRBD2. The CDR3 here reads CAWFPSGRLGNIQYF. The nucleotide sequence is given as TGTGCCTGGTTCCCTAGCGGGAGACTCGGAAACATTCAGTACTTC.